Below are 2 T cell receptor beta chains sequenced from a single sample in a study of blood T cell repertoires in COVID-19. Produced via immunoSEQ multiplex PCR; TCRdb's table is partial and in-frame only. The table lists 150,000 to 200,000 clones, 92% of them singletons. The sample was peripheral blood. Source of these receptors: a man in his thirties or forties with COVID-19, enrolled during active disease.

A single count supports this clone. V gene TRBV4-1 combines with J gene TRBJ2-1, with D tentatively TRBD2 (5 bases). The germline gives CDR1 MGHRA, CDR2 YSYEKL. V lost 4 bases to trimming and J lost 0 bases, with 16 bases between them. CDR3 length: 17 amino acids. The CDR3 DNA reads TGCGCCAGCAGCCGAGAGACACTAGGACGCTCCTACAATGAGCAGTTCTTC. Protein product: CASSRETLGRSYNEQFF.

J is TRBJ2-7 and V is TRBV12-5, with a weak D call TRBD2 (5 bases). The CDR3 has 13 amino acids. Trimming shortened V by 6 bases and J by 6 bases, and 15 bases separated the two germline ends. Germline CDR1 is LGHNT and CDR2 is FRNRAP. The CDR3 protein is CASGLSARGEQYF. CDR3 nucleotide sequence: TGTGCTAGTGGCCTTAGCGCCCGCGGCGAGCAGTACTTC.